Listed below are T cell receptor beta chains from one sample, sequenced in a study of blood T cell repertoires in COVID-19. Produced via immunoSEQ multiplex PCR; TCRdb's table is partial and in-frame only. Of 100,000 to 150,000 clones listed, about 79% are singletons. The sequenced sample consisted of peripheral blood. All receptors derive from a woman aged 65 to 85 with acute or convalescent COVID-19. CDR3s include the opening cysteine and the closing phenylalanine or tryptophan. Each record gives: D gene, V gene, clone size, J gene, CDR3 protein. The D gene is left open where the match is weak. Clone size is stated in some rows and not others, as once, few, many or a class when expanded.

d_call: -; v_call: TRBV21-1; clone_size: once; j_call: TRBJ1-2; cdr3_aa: CASQGVLNTF
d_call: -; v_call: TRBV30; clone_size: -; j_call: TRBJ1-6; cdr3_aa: CAWSVEGIRSPLHF
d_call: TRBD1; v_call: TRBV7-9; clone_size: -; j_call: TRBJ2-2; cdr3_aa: CASIRDRGRTGELFF
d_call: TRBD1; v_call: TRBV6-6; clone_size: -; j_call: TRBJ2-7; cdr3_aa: CASSNRGYYEQYF
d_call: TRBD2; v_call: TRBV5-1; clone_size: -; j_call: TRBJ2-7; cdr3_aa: CASSLAQGGPYEQYF
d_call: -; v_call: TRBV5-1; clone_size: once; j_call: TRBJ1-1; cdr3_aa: CASSFDWNTEAFF
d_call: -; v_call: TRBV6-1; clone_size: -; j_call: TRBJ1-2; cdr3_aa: CASSEQQGYGYTF
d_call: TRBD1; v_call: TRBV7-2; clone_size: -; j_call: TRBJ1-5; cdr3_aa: CASSEYRGLGSNQPQHF
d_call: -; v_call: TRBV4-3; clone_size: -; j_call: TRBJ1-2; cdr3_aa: CASSQDRNRDNYGYTF
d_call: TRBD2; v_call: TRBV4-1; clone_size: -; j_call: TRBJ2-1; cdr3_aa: CASSQEQRTSVYNEQFF
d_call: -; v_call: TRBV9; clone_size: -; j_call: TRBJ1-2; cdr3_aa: CASSVAQGDGYTF
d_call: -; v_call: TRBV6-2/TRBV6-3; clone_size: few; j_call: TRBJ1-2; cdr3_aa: CASSSDYGYTF
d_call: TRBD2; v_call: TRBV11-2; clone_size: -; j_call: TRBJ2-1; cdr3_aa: CASSLLTGTSGGEQFF
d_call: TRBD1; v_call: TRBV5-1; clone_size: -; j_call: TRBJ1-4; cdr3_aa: CASSLDGTGNGEVGKLFF
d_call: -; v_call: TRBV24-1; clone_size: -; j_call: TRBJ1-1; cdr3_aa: CATSDLQGNTEAFF
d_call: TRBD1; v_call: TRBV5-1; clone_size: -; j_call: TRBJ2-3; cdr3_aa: CASSVGQGRGDTQYF
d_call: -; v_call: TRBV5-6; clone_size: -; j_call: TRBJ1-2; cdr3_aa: CASSLLSPDGYTF
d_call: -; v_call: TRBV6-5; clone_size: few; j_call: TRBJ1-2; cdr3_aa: CASSYGGAANYGYTF
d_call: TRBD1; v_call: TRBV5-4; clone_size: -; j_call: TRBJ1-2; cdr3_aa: CASSAGQWNGYTF
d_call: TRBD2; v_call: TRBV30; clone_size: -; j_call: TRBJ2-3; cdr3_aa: CAWSDDGAGGVDTQYF
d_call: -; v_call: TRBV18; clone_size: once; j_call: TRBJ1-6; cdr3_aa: CASSPRAADNSPLHF
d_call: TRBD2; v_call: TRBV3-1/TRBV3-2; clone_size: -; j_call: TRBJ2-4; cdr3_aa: CASSQLGTSGPKNNIQYF
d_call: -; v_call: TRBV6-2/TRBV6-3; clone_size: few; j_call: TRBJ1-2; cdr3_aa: CASSYSQGSYGYTF
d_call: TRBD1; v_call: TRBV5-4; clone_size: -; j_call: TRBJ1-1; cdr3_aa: CASSPPDREEAFF
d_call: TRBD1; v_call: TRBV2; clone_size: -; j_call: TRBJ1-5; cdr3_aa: CARRTGDLYSNQPQHF
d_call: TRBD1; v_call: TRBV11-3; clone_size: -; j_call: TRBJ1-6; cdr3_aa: CASSTTGQSNSPLHF
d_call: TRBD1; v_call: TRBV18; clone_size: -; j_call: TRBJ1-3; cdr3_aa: CASSPTTGQRGNTIYF
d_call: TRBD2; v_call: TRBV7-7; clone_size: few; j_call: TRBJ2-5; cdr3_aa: CASSKSGGAGRETQYF
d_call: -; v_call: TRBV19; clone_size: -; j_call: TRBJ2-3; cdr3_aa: CASSRTYTDTQYF
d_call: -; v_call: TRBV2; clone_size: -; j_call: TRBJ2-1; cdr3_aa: CASRSLPGDNNEQFF
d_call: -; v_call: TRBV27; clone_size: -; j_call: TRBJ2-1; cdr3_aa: CASTSSGSSYNEQFF
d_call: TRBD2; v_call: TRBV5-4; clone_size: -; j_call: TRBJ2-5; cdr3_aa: CASSSGGAGQETQYF
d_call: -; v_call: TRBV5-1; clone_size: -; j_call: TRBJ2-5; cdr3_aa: CASSLGDTKETQYF
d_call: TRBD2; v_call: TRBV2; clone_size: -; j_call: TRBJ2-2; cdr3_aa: CASRLAGVGELFF
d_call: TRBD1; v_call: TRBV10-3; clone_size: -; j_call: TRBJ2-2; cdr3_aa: CAISVDRGAGELFF
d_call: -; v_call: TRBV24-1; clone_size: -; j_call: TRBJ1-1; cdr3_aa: CATSGANTEAFF
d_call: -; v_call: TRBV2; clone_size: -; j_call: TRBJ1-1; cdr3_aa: CASSDFSRPEAFF
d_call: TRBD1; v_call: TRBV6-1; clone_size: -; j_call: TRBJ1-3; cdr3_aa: CASSDLTGVTGNTIYF
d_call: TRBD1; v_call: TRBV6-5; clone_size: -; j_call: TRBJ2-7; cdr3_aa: CASSQRDRGPYEQYF
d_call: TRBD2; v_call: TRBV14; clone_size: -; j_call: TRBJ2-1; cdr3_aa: CASSLAGGGYNEQFF
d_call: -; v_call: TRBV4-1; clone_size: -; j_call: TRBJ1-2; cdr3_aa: CASSQGEGTLYGYTF
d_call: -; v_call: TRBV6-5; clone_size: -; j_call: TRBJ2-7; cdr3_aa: CACRMGEGTEQYF
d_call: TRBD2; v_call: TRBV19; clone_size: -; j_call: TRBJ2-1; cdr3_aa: CASSMFSGGKNNEQFF
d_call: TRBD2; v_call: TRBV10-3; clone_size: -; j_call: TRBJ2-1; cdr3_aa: CAISEGRGAIEQFF
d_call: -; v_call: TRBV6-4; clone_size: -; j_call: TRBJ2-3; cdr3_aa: CASSDSKEGGSTDTQYF
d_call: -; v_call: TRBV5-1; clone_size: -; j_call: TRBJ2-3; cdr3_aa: CASSLGTSTDTQYF
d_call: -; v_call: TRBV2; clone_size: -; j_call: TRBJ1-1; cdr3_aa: CASSQDKNTEAFF
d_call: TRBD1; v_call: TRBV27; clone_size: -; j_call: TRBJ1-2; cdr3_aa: CASSSKYSDRGDGYTF
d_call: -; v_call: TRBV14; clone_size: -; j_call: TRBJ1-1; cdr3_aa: CASSQEWETEAFF